This record covers a single T cell receptor beta chain. The antigen is undetermined. The data derive from a study of beta chain features in type 1 diabetes. Study-wide points: Moderate but significant shortening of TCRB CDR3s was recorded in all four CD4+ subsets from Type 1 diabetes patients. TCRB repertoires of naive, central memory and Treg cells appeared more similar among patients than among healthy donors.

The sequenced template was cDNA made from the entire isolated RNA. Generated by immunoSEQ multiplex PCR, the TCRdb table keeps only in-frame clones and is missing some. Altogether 600,000 to 700,000 clones are present, 9.5% to 15% being singletons, with the ten largest covering roughly 0.11%. CD4+ naive, central memory, regulatory and stem cell-like memory cells were sorted via CD45RO/CCR7/CD25/CD127/CD95/CD27. V lost 1 base and J lost 5, with 8 bases in between. The CDR3 runs 13 residues. Germline-derived CDR1 and CDR2 are SGHTA and FQGNSA. The chain links TRBV7-2 to TRBJ1-2; D is unclear. The material sequenced was naive CD4+ T cells from blood. This sequence was found in a man aged 30-40 years with type 1 diabetes. The CDR3 DNA is TGTGCCAGCAGCTTAGAGCGTCCGTATGGCTACACCTTC. The encoded protein is CASSLERPYGYTF.